This TCR beta chain originates from a study of cytomegalovirus exposure and HLA in healthy donors. Overall study findings and caveats: Later analysis showed TCR association rates varying by HLA locus, highest for DRB1 and lowest for HLA-C.

Trimming removed 6 bases from V and 7 bases from J; junction bases left unmatched: 8. The germline V gene encodes CDR1 MNHEY and CDR2 SVGAGI. The CDR3 sequence is 13 residues long. A multiplex PCR was run with 60 Vbeta primers and 13 Jbeta primers. Sequenced by immunoSEQ multiplex PCR; TCRdb stores in-frame clones only, minus some. In the table there are 180,000 or so clones, approximately 79% of which are singletons. There are a few counts of this clone. What it recognizes is unknown. The gene calls are TRBV6-5 and TRBJ1-2; 7 bases match TRBD1. The receptor's source is a man aged 50-59 years in good health and CMV-seropositive. Sequencing was performed on PBMCs. The CDR3 loop is CASSRTGARGYTF. In DNA, the CDR3 is TGTGCCAGCAGCCGTACAGGGGCCCGTGGCTACACCTTC.